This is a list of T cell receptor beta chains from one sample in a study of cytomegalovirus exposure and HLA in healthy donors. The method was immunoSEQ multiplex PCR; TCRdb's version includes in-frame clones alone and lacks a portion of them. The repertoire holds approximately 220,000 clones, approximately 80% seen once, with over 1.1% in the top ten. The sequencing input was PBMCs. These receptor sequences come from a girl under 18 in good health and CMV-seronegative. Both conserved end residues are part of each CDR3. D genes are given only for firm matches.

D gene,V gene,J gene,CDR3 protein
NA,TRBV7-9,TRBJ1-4,CASSTPPTGATNEKLFF
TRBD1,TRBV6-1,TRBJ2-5,CASSGRTGGISETQYF
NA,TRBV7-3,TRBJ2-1,CASSLNRESSYNEQFF
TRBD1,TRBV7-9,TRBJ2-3,CASSFGTGGLDTQYF
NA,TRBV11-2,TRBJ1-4,CASSPHQSLSEKLFF
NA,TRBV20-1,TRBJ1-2,CSAPYNYGYTF
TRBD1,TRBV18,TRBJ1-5,CASSSDRGPGQPQHF
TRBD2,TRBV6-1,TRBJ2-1,CASRGVAGLNEQFF
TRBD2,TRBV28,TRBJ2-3,CASSFPLREASDTQYF
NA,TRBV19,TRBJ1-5,CASSIDRRGRGGGNQPQHF
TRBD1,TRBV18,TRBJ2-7,CASSAGTGNRYEQYF
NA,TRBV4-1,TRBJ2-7,CASSQNLPTSRKVDEQYF
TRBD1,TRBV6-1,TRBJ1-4,CASSGTGATNEKLFF
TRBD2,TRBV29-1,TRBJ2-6,CSVAGLAGGGANVLTF
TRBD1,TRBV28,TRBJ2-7,CASSLRDRGSSGQYF
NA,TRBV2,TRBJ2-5,CASIWGQGETQYF
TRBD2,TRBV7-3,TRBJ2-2,CASSLASGTRTGELFF
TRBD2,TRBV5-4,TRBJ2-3,CASSSSGGRKDTQYF
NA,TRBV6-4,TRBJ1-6,CASSDGGKGNSPLHF
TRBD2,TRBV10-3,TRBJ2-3,CAINTSGRRDTQYF
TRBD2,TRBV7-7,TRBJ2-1,CASSPRLAGGHEQFF
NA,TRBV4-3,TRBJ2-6,CASSQEVGSGANVLTF
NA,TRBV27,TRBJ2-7,CASRGLRDWEQYF
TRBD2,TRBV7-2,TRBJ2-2,CASSLNGGANTGELFF
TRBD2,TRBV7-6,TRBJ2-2,CASSPARGGLANTGELFF
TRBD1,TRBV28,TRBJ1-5,CASSLSHLILLDRGNQPQHF
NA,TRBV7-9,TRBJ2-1,CATSSVSLLLRQFF
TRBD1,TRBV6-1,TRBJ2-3,CASSEAATGADTQYF
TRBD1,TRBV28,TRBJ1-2,CASRPPGQGGRGYTF
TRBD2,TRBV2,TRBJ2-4,CASSRGGSQNIQYF
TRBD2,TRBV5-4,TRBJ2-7,CASSFPLAGSYEQYF
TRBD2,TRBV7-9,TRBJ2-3,CASSPGLAGPLTDTQYF